The 9 T cell receptor beta chains below all came from one sample that was sequenced in a study of blood T cell repertoires in COVID-19. Sequenced by immunoSEQ multiplex PCR; TCRdb stores in-frame clones only, minus some. The sample includes 350,000 to 500,000 clones, roughly 90% seen only once; the top ten take approximately 1.5%. Sequenced sample: PBMCs or T cells enriched from blood (not recorded which). These receptor sequences come from a woman aged 18-29 years who had been exposed to COVID-19.

This chain connects TRBV2 to TRBJ1-1; 7 nucleotides match TRBD1. Germline V gives CDR1 SNHLY, CDR2 FYNNEI. The CDR3 has 14 residues. After removal of 2 bases from V and 4 bases from J, the junction contained 4 bases not matched to a gene. CDR3 in DNA: TGTGCCAGCAGTGAACAGGGGGGTGGCACTGAAGCTTTCTTT. It specifies CASSEQGGGTEAFF.

The CDR3 is CASRGQADNSPLHF. DNA for the CDR3: TGCGCCAGCAGGGGACAGGCTGATAATTCACCCCTCCACTTT. The V and J genes are TRBV5-1 and TRBJ1-6; 8 positions agree with TRBD1. The CDR3 consists of 14 residues. The germline V gene has CDR1 SGHRS and CDR2 YFSETQ. V lost 5 bases to trimming and J lost 5 bases; unmatched junction nucleotides: 3. Drawing the rest from reference TRBV5-1 and TRBJ1-6, the complete variable domain is KAGVTQTPRYLIKTRGQQVTLSCSPISGHRSVSWYQQTPGQGLQFLFEYFSETQRNKGNFPGRFSGRQFSNSRSEMNVSTLELGDSALYLCASRGQADNSPLHFGNGTRLTVT.

This chain connects TRBV6-1 to TRBJ1-4; D may be TRBD1 (6 bases). This CDR3 is 14 amino acids long. V lost 1 base and J 5 bases, leaving 8 bases between the germline ends. From germline, CDR1 is MNHNS and CDR2 SASEGT. CDR3 DNA: TGTGCCAGCAGTGAAGGGACAGAAAATGAAAAACTGTTTTTT. Translation: CASSEGTENEKLFF.

V gene TRBV29-1 combines with J gene TRBJ2-7; 7 bases line up with TRBD2. The CDR3 extends over 13 amino acids. Per the germline V gene, CDR1 is SQVTM and CDR2 is ANQGSEA. J gave up 6 bases and V 4 bases, and 9 bases lay outside the gene matches. CDR3 nucleotides: TGCAGCGTTGGGGCTAGCGGCCTTACCGAGCAGTACTTC. This sequence encodes CSVGASGLTEQYF.

This clone has only one observation. This chain connects TRBV18 to TRBJ1-6, with D unresolved. The V gene's germline CDR1 is KGHSH and CDR2 LQKENI. The CDR3 sequence is 14 residues long. V lost 3 bases and J 8 bases, leaving 11 bases between the germline ends. This CDR3 is CASSPLSGDSPLHF. The CDR3 DNA sequence: TGTGCCAGCTCACCTCTTAGCGGGGATTCACCCCTCCACTTT. The variable domain in full, with the rest retrieved from reference TRBV18 and TRBJ1-6, is NAGVMQNPRHLVRRRGQEARLRCSPMKGHSHVYWYRQLPEEGLKFMVYLQKENIIDESGMPKERFSAEFPKEGPSILRIQQVVRGDSAAYFCASSPLSGDSPLHFGNGTRLTVT.

The chain couples TRBV27 to TRBJ2-7; TRBD2 agrees at 7 bases. With V trimmed by 2 bases and J by 3 bases, 10 bases remained unmatched. CDR3 size: 16 residues. From germline, CDR1 is MNHEY and CDR2 SMNVEV (reference sequence). As DNA, the CDR3 is TGTGCCAGCAGTTTAGATACTGGCGGGAGTATCTACGAGCAGTACTTC. As protein: CASSLDTGGSIYEQYF.

The chain recombines TRBV28 with TRBJ1-5, with D uncertain. Germline CDR1 and CDR2: MDHEN and SYDVKM. The CDR3 has 16 amino acids. Trimming left V 5 bases short and J 0 bases short, with 14 bases between. The CDR3 spells CASSRGGVYSNQPQHF. Written as DNA, the CDR3 is TGTGCCAGCAGTCGGGGAGGTGTCTATAGCAATCAGCCCCAGCATTTT. Looking up the rest from reference TRBV28 and TRBJ1-5 gives the full variable domain: DVKVTQSSRYLVKRTGEKVFLECVQDMDHENMFWYRQDPGLGLRLIYFSYDVKMKEKGDIPEGYSVSREKKERFSLILESASTNQTSMYLCASSRGGVYSNQPQHFGDGTRLSIL.

V and J are TRBV19 and TRBJ2-1; TRBD2 matches at 7 bases. The germline V gene encodes CDR1 LNHDA and CDR2 SQIVND (reference sequence). This CDR3 spans 14 amino acids. Losses at the gene ends were 3 bases for V and 9 bases for J; bases not matched to a gene: 8. CDR3 DNA sequence: TGTGCCAGTAGTATGAGGGAGGGCCGGTTTGAGCAGTTCTTC. The encoded protein is CASSMREGRFEQFF. The full variable domain, in which reference TRBV19 and TRBJ2-1 provide the parts outside the CDR3, is DGGITQSPKYLFRKEGQNVTLSCEQNLNHDAMYWYRQDPGQGLRLIYYSQIVNDFQKGDIAEGYSVSREKKESFPLTVTSAQKNPTAFYLCASSMREGRFEQFFGPGTRLTVL.

In this sample, this clone turned up a few times. The chain recombines TRBV27 with TRBJ2-7; 7 nucleotides agree with TRBD2. The CDR3 is 15 residues long. J gave up 5 bases and V 2 bases, and 9 bases lay outside the gene matches. Germline CDR1 MNHEY, CDR2 SMNVEV (reference sequence). The CDR3 spells CASSLVAGAVHEQYF. In nucleotides, the CDR3 is TGTGCCAGCAGTTTAGTTGCGGGAGCAGTCCACGAGCAGTACTTC.